This passage covers 27 T cell receptor beta chains from one sample sequenced in a study of tumor and adjacent non-tumor tissue in lung cancer. This sample's RNA came from whole unsorted tissue. The library came from three nested PCR rounds adapted from ARM-PCR protocols. TCRdb itself ran the multiplex PCR reads through MiXCR, one entry per CDR3 protein. The table has 65,000 to 90,000 distinct CDR3 sequences, 80% seen once. Sequencing was carried out using lung tumor tissue. The source of these receptors is a woman aged 45-60 years with non-small cell lung cancer.

With respect to this clonotype: At one end, the junction sequence differs from germline, possibly due to a read error. The chain employs TRBV7-2 and TRBJ2-7; TRBD2 matches 8 bases. The CDR3 is 13 amino acids. The germline V gene encodes CDR1 SGHTA and CDR2 FQGNSA. The CDR3 protein is CASSWGLVYEQYF. The CDR3, as DNA: TGCGCCAGCAGCTGGGGACTAGTGTACGAGCAGTACTTC.

As concerns this clonotype: A read error is likely, as this CDR3 ends without the conserved phenylalanine or tryptophan. Because the CDR3's place on the DNA is in doubt, the DNA is left out and the CDR3 is given as listed by TCRdb. This chain links TRBV11-1 with TRBJ2-7; the table names TRBD1, a call not compared with the DNA. The CDR3 spans 14 residues, counting both ends. Germline V gene sequence: CDR1 SGHAT, CDR2 FQDESV (reference sequence). The chain's CDR3 is CASSHRDSSYEQCL.

In the case of this clonotype: Here the CDR3 omits its conserved ending phenylalanine or tryptophan, so a read error is the likely source. The chain is built from TRBV10-3 and TRBJ2-5, with D possibly TRBD2 on 6 matching bases. Germline CDR1 ENHRY, CDR2 SYGVKD. This CDR3 is built from 14 residues. The CDR3 region is CVIGPPGGSETQYI. In DNA form, the CDR3 reads TGTGTCATCGGACCCCCCGGAGGGAGTGAGACCCAGTACATC.

A word on this clonotype: Compared with germline, one end of the junction differs, possibly owing to a read error. J is TRBJ2-1 and V is TRBV29-1; D is possibly TRBD1 (6 bases). The CDR3 is made up of 14 amino acids. The germline V gene encodes CDR1 SQVTM and CDR2 ANQGSEA. The CDR3 coding sequence is TGCAGCATTGAAGGGCACACGGGGACATGGGAGCAGTTCTTC. Its protein is CSIEGHTGTWEQFF.

Details on this clonotype: This may stem from a read error, because a much larger clone lies one nucleotide away. The final CDR3 position lacks the conserved phenylalanine or tryptophan, pointing to a likely read error. The DNA is left out, because the CDR3 cannot be placed on it with certainty; the CDR3 is given as TCRdb lists it. The J gene is TRBJ1-3, the V gene TRBV12-3 or TRBV12-4; no DNA check was done on the table's D call, TRBD1. The CDR3 length equals 17 residues, ends included. The CDR3 sequence: CASSLSTGDNSGNTVYL.

This clonotype was recorded a few times. A junction boundary mismatches the germline segment, possibly from a read error. The chain links TRBV11-2 to TRBJ2-1; D not certain. Germline V lookup: CDR1 SGHAT, CDR2 FQNNGV. The CDR3 length is 12 residues. CDR3 bases: TGTGCCAGCAGCTTAGAGGTTTATGAGCAATCCTTC. It specifies CASSLEVYEQSF.

Remarks on this clonotype: With a much larger clone just one base away, this may be a read error. This chain links TRBV19 with TRBJ2-3; no clear D. The CDR3 contains 11 residues. Germline-derived CDR1 and CDR2 are LNHDA and SQIVND (reference sequence). The CDR3 loop reads CASTARDMQYF. DNA of the CDR3: TGTGCCAGCACAGCGCGAGATATGCAGTATTTT.

This sequence joins TRBV11-2 and TRBJ2-1; possibly TRBD2 for D (7 bases). CDR1 SGHAT and CDR2 FQNNGV come from the germline V gene. CDR3 length: 15 residues. Deletions cut 9 bases from V and 8 bases from J, with 23 bases between. The CDR3 nucleotides read TGTGCCAGTAACAAAGGGGGAGGGGGATACGATGAGCAGTTCTTC. Amino acid sequence: CASNKGGGGYDEQFF.

Turning to this clonotype: At one end, the junction sequence differs from germline, possibly due to a read error. The V and J genes are TRBV6-5 and TRBJ1-1; 7 positions agree with TRBD1. The CDR3 runs to 12 residues. Germline CDR1 and CDR2: MNHEY and SVGAGI. The CDR3 loop is CASILRGAEAFF. The CDR3 region has the DNA TGTGCCAGCATCCTCAGGGGGGCCGAAGCATTCTTT.

As to this clonotype: The CDR3 carries no conserved terminal phenylalanine or tryptophan, so it likely arises from a read error. It is unclear where the CDR3 begins or ends on the DNA, so no DNA is shown, and the CDR3 is as TCRdb lists it. The chain uses TRBV29-1 and TRBJ1-1; TRBD1, the table's D call, lacks a check against the DNA. Germline V gene sequence: CDR1 SQVTM, CDR2 ANQGSEA. Including both end residues, the CDR3 is 13 amino acids long. The CDR3 reads CSVMTGSNTEAVI.

Remarks on this clonotype: The junction does not match germline at one end; this may be a read error. The genes are TRBV11-2 and TRBJ2-7; D remains unclear. CDR1 and CDR2 from the germline V gene are SGHAT and FQNNGV. The CDR3 is made up of 15 amino acids. The CDR3 here is CASRIKPGSSYGQYF. For the CDR3, the DNA is TGTGCCAGCAGGATTAAACCAGGAAGCTCCTACGGGCAGTACTTC.

Of note for this clonotype: Compared with germline, one end of the junction differs, possibly owing to a read error. This chain uses TRBV5-6 with TRBJ1-1; no reliable D call. The V gene's germline CDR1 is SGHDT and CDR2 YYEEEE. This CDR3 contains 15 residues. CDR3 DNA: TGTGCCAGCAGCGCTGAGGGAGGGAAGAACATTGAAGCTTTCTTT. It yields the protein CASSAEGGKNIEAFF.

Notes on this clonotype: Its ends do not fully match the called genes, so a read error is possible. The chain links TRBV20-1 to TRBJ2-5; no definite D call. The CDR3 is 12 amino acids. CDR1 and CDR2 from the germline V gene are DFQATT and SNEGSKA (reference sequence). In DNA form, the CDR3 reads TGCAGTGCTAGCCGGTACCGAGAGACCCAATACTTC. Amino acid sequence: CSASRYRETQYF.

To note about this clonotype: The junction does not match germline at one end; this may be a read error. The chain couples TRBV20-1 to TRBJ2-1, with D possibly being TRBD2 (5 bases). The CDR3 contains 16 residues. Germline V lookup: CDR1 DFQATT, CDR2 SNEGSKA (reference sequence). CDR3: CSAGRQAVSSYDEQFF. CDR3 DNA: TGCAGTGCTGGAAGACAAGCGGTGAGCTCCTACGATGAACAGTTCTTC.

For this clonotype: One junction end disagrees with the germline gene, perhaps due to a read error. This chain links TRBV20-1 with TRBJ1-2; D unclear. This CDR3 contains 13 residues. The germline CDR1 and CDR2 sequences are DFQATT and SNEGSKA (reference sequence). The DNA for the CDR3 is TGCAGTACTAGAGTCCAAGCTAACTATGGCTACACCTTC. Amino acid sequence: CSTRVQANYGYTF.

To note about this clonotype: The junction differs from germline at one of its ends, possibly a read error. The CDR3 loop reads CASCYGTGGSSEQFF. The DNA for the CDR3 is TGTGCCAGCTGTTACGGGACAGGGGGTTCCAGTGAGCAGTTCTTC. The chain joins TRBV6-6 to TRBJ2-1, with 11 bases lining up with TRBD1. There are 15 residues in the CDR3. Germline CDR1 and CDR2: MNHNY and SVGAGI (reference sequence).

Regarding this clonotype: A junction end diverges from the germline sequence, so it may reflect a read error. This chain connects TRBV4-1 to TRBJ1-1; D possibly corresponds to TRBD1 (6 bases). This CDR3 comprises 16 residues. Per the germline V gene, CDR1 is MGHRA and CDR2 is YSYEKL. CDR3: CVSSQDLYRVGNEAFF. CDR3 nucleotide sequence: TGCGTCAGCAGCCAAGATCTCTACAGGGTCGGCAATGAAGCATTCTTT.

With regard to this clonotype: A junction end diverges from the germline sequence, so it may reflect a read error. The chain links TRBV10-3 to TRBJ2-7, with D maybe TRBD2 (6 bases). The CDR3 consists of 15 residues. Germline CDR1 is ENHRY and CDR2 is SYGVKD. In nucleotides, the CDR3 is TGTACCATCAGTGACTTAGCGGAGGGTACCTACGAGCAGTACTTC. Translation: CTISDLAEGTYEQYF.

This clonotype was seen a single time. Compared with germline, one end of the junction differs, possibly owing to a read error. The chain has TRBV10-3 and TRBJ2-3; no reliable D call. This CDR3 comprises 15 residues. Germline CDR1 ENHRY, CDR2 SYGVKD. In DNA, the CDR3 is TGTGTCATCAGTGAGTCGTCGCTCTCCACAGATAGGCAGTATTTT. Residues: CVISESSLSTDRQYF.

On this clonotype: The junction does not match germline at one end; this may be a read error. The chain combines TRBV4-1 with TRBJ2-1; TRBD2 matches at 8 bases. The CDR3 spans 18 residues. The germline CDR1 and CDR2 sequences are MGHRA and YSYEKL. In DNA, the CDR3 is TGCGCCAGGAGCCGCAACCCTACGAGACTAGCGAGTTACAATGAGCAGTTCTTC. This codes for CARSRNPTRLASYNEQFF.

In the case of this clonotype: At one end the junction does not follow the germline gene, possibly because of a read error. The rearrangement uses TRBV6-1 and TRBJ2-3, with D hard to call. Germline-derived CDR1 and CDR2 are MNHNS and SASEGT. The CDR3 extends over 14 amino acids. The CDR3 DNA reads TGTGCCAGTAGTGCTCGGGTCTCAACAGAAACGCAGTATTTT. Translating it yields CASSARVSTETQYF.

The chain employs TRBV20-1 and TRBJ2-7; 8 bases are shared with TRBD2. Germline V gives CDR1 DFQATT, CDR2 SNEGSKA (reference sequence). This CDR3 is built from 15 residues. This CDR3 is CNVRYTSGGSYEQYF. For the CDR3, the DNA is TGCAATGTTAGATATACCAGCGGGGGCTCCTACGAGCAGTACTTC.

About this clonotype: An end of the junction differs from the germline gene, which may be a read error. The genes are TRBV20-1 and TRBJ2-5, with 7 positions matching TRBD1. The CDR3 spans 15 residues. Germline CDR1 DFQATT, CDR2 SNEGSKA (reference sequence). CDR3 bases: TGCAGTGCTAGCAACCTCCGGGACAGCCAAGGGACCCAGTGCTTC. This codes for CSASNLRDSQGTQCF.

The gene calls are TRBV6-6 and TRBJ2-7; 7 nucleotides match TRBD1. The J segment lost 5 bases and the V segment lost 5 bases, leaving 6 bases of the junction unmatched. The V gene's germline CDR1 is MNHNY and CDR2 SVGAGI (reference sequence). The CDR3 runs 13 residues. CDR3 coding DNA: TGTGCCAGCAGTCGACAGGGAAATAACGAGCAGTACTTC. Protein product: CASSRQGNNEQYF.

For this clonotype: A much larger clone lies one base from this, so it may be a read error. V is TRBV24-1 and J is TRBJ2-7; 9 bases are shared with TRBD1. The J call is uncertain, as TRBJ2-1 better fits the DNA end. The CDR3 runs 15 residues. In germline, CDR1 is KGHDR, CDR2 SFDVKD. CDR3 protein: CATSDSQGARYEQFF. CDR3 in DNA: TGTGCCACCAGTGATTCACAGGGGGCGAGGTACGAGCAGTTCTTC.

About this clonotype itself: A read error may explain this, as a much larger clone is one base away. The gene calls are TRBV24-1 and TRBJ2-5; perhaps TRBD2 as D (5 bases). The CDR3 covers 14 residues. V shed 4 bases and J shed 7 bases, with 15 bases lying between them. Germline CDR1 reads KGHDR; CDR2 reads SFDVKD. Written as DNA, the CDR3 is TGTGCCACCAGTGAGACGGCAGGAGGAGGGACCCAGTACTTC. This sequence encodes CATSETAGGGTQYF.

Turning to this clonotype: The conserved phenylalanine or tryptophan is not found at the CDR3 terminus, so this likely reflects a read error. Because the CDR3's place on the DNA is in doubt, the DNA is left out and the CDR3 is given as listed by TCRdb. The genes are TRBV20-1 and TRBJ1-1. The CDR3 is 13 amino acids long, termini counted. CDR1 DFQATT and CDR2 SNEGSKA come from the germline V gene (reference sequence). CDR3 loop: CSARQPLNTEAYL.